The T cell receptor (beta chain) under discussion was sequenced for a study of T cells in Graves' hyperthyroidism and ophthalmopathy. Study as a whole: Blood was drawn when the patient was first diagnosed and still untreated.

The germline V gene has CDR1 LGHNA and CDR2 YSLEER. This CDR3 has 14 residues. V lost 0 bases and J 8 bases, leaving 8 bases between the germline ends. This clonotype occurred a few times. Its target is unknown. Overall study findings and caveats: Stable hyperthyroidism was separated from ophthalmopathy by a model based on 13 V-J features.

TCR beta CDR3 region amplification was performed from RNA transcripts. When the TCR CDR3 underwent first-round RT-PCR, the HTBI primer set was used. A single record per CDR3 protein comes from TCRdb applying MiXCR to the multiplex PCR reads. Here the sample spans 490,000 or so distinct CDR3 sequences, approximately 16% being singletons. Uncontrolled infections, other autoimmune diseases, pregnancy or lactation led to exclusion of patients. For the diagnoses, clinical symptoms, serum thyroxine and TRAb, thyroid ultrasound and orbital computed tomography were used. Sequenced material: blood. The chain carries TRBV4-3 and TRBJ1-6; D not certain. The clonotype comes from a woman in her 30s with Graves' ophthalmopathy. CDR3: CASSQDQVDSPLHF. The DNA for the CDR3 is TGCGCCAGCAGCCAAGATCAAGTGGATTCACCCCTCCACTTT.